The T cell receptor (beta chain) described here comes from a study of shared clonotypes between healthy human individuals. The V gene lost 6 bases and the J gene lost 5 bases, with 22 bases spanning the gap. Germline CDR1 reads SGHTA; CDR2 reads FQGNSA. The length of the CDR3 is 16 residues. Running of the assay took place at deep level. Method: immunoSEQ multiplex PCR; TCRdb's copy keeps in-frame clones and lacks some. The table shows some 1.5 million clones, with around 97% occurring only once. The chain links TRBV7-2 to TRBJ1-1; D is uncertain. The source of this sequence is a man aged 30 to 39 in good health. The sample taken for sequencing was naive CD4+ T cells sorted from blood. As for subset: CD45RA+ positively selected. Here the CDR3 DNA reads TGTGCCAGCAGGACACCCGAAACCGGGCAGAGGACTGAAGCTTTCTTT. This gives the protein CASRTPETGQRTEAFF.